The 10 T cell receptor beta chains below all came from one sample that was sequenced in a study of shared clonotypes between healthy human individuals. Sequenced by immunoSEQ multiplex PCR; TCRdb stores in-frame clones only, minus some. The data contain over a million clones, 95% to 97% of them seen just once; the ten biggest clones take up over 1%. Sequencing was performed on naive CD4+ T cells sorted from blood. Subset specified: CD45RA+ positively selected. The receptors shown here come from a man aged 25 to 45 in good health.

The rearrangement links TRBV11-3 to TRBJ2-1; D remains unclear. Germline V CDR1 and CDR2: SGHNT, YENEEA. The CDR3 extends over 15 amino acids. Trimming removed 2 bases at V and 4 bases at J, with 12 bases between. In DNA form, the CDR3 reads TGTGCCAGCAGCTTAACCACTCCCGTTTACAATGAGCAGTTCTTC. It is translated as CASSLTTPVYNEQFF. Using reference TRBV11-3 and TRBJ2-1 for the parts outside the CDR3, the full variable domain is EAGVVQSPRYKIIEKKQPVAFWCNPISGHNTLYWYLQNLGQGPELLIRYENEEAVDDSQLPKDRFSAERLKGVDSTLKIQPAELGDSAVYLCASSLTTPVYNEQFFGPGTRLTVL.

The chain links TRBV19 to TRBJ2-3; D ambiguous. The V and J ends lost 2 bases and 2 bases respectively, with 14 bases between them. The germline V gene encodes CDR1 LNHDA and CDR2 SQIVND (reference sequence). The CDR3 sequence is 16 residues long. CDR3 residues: CASSIHRLTNTDTQYF. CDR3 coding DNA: TGTGCCAGTAGTATACACAGACTCACCAACACAGATACGCAGTATTTT. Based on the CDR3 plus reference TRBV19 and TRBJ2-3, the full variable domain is DGGITQSPKYLFRKEGQNVTLSCEQNLNHDAMYWYRQDPGQGLRLIYYSQIVNDFQKGDIAEGYSVSREKKESFPLTVTSAQKNPTAFYLCASSIHRLTNTDTQYFGPGTRLTVL.

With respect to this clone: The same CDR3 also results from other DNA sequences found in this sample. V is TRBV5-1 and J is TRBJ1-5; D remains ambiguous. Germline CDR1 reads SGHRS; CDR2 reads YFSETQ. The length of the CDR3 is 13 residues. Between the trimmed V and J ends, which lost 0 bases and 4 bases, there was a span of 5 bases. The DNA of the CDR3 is TGCGCCAGCAGCTTGGTAGGGAATCAGCCCCAGCATTTT. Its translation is CASSLVGNQPQHF.

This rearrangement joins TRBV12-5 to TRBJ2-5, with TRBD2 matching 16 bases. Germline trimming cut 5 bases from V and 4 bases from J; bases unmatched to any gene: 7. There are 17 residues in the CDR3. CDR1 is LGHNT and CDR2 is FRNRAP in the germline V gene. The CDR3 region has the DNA TGTGCTAGTGGTCTCGGGACTAGCGGGAGGGCGGGAGAGACCCAGTACTTC. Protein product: CASGLGTSGRAGETQYF.

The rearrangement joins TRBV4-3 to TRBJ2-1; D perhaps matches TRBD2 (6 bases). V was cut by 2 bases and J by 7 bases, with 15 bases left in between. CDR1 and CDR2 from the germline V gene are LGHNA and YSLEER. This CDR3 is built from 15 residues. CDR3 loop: CASSQRIGGVNEQFF. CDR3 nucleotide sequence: TGCGCCAGCAGCCAACGGATCGGGGGTGTAAATGAGCAGTTCTTC.

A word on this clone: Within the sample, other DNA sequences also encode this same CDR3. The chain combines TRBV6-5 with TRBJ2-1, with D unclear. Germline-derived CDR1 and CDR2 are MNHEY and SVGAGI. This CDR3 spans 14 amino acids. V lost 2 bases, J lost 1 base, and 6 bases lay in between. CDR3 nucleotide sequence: TGTGCCAGCAGTTACAGTACTTCCTACAATGAGCAGTTCTTC. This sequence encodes CASSYSTSYNEQFF.

CDR3 region: CATRGSSYNEQFF. CDR3 DNA sequence: TGTGCCACCAGGGGGAGCTCCTACAATGAGCAGTTCTTC. V gene TRBV15 combines with J gene TRBJ2-1, with TRBD2 as a possible D gene (5 bases). CDR1 LNHNV and CDR2 YYDKDF come from the germline V gene (reference sequence). This CDR3 region has 13 residues. V dropped 6 bases and J dropped 0 bases, with 6 bases sitting between them.

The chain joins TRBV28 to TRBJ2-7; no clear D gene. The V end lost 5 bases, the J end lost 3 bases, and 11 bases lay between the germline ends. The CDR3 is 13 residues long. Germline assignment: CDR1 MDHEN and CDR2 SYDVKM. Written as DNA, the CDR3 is TGTGCCAGCAGTCTAGGTCTCTTCTACGAGCAGTACTTC. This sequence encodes CASSLGLFYEQYF.

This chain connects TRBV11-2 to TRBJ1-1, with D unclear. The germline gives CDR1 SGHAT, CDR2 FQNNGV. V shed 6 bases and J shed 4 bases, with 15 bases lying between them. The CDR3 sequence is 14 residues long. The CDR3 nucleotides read TGTGCCAGCAGTCGGGATCCTCTAACCACTGAAGCTTTCTTT. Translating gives CASSRDPLTTEAFF.

The CDR3 spells CASSTKTPNTGELFF. For the CDR3, the DNA is TGTGCCAGTAGTACCAAGACACCGAACACCGGGGAGCTGTTTTTT. V usage is TRBV19 and J usage is TRBJ2-2; no definite D call. V was clipped by 4 bases and J by 0 bases, with 9 bases between them. In germline, CDR1 is LNHDA, CDR2 SQIVND (reference sequence). The CDR3 consists of 15 residues.